The clone carrying this T cell receptor (beta chain) was counted a single time. Its target is not known. A read error may be the cause here, since a much bigger clone is one base away. Study observations and caveats: Whole repertoires were not studied in the larger cohort, only one V-J beta rearrangement.

TCRdb reprocessed the 5' RACE reads via MiXCR and lists one record per CDR3 protein. Among about 34,000 distinct CDR3 sequences listed, about 26% were seen once. The CDR3 is made up of 14 amino acids. The germline gives CDR1 LGHDT, CDR2 YNNKEL (reference sequence). The chain couples TRBV3-1 to TRBJ1-1; D possibly corresponds to TRBD1 (5 bases). The sample taken for sequencing was naive CD4+ T cells sorted from a lymph node. Subset specified: naive CD4+ T cells, CD4+CD45RA+CD25-. This TCR was sampled from a female donor with breast cancer. The CDR3 reads CTSSPREGTGSAFF. The CDR3 DNA reads as TGTACCAGCAGCCCCCGGGAGGGGACGGGGTCAGCTTTCTTT.